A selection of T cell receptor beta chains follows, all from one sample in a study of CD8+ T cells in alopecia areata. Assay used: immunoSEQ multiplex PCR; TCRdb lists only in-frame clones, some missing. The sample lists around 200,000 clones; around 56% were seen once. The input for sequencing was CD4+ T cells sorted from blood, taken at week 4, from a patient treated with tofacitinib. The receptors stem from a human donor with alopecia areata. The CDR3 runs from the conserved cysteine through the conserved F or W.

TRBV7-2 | CASSLAVATDTQYF
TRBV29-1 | CSVEDRSRAAGELFF
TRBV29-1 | CSVAETAPGELFF
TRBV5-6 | CASSFGTGGLQPQHF
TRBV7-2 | CASREGLNTEAFF
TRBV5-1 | CASSYEDTYEQYF
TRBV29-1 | CSVVGRAQEQFF
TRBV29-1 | CSVEGGGGRWGTGELFF
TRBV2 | CASRMTFTGELFF
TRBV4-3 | CASSQLAGGGRYEQYF
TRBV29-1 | CSVGSDEQYF
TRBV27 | CASRRQGVYEQYF
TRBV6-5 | CASRRGGETQYF
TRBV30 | CAWSHNSDIPRGGYTF
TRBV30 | CAWSPLAGLVETQYF
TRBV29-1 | CSVKTGGNTEAFF
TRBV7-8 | CASSLVQSGYGYTF
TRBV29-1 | CSVEGLAGETQYF
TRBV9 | CASSRQGFTEAFF
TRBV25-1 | CASSDTSGGNSYNEQFF
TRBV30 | CAWRASGGRDTQYF
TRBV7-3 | CASSPIGNPQQDEQFF
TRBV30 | CAWSGPILGYTQYF
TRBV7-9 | CASSRTGGRIYEQYF
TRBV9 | CASSHGEGGSNQPQHF
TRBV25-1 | CASSPRGRPEAFF
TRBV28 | CASSGGSFSQPQHF
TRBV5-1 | CASSLRAPSDEQYF
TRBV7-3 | CASSLTATSGNNEQFF
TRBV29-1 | CSVRAADTQYF
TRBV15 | CATSSDLYGYTF
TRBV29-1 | CSVEGEHGQYF
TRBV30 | CAWNAGGIGYTF
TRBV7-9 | CASSPLAGGKANEQFF
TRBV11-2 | CASSLDRVLGYTF
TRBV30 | CALGLGYEQYF
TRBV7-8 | CASSSTANYGYTF
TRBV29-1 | CSEQMMDEQFF
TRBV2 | CASEGQAVTQYF
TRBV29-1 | CSVSTGSSYEQYF
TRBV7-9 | CASRYTGGEAFF
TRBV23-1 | CASSQYGGRWEQYF
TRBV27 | CASRTSGSRTGELFF
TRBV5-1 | CASSQNSGSTGELFF
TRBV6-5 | CASRALRAGGDTQYF
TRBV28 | CASSEAGPRITPLDF